A selection of T cell receptor beta chains follows, all from one sample in a study of regulatory T cells in long-lasting Graves disease. TCRdb passed the multiplex PCR reads through MiXCR, listing each CDR3 protein once. The sample contains 440,000 or so distinct CDR3 sequences, roughly 17% of which appear only once. In addition, the sample was reused for a study of T cells in Graves' hyperthyroidism and ophthalmopathy.

Sample: peripheral blood mononuclear cells (PBMCs), taken at new diagnosis, from a patient treated with antithyroid drugs. The receptors originated from a young woman with Graves disease. CDR3s include the opening cysteine and the closing phenylalanine or tryptophan. Fields, in order: V gene, D gene, clone size, J gene, CDR3 protein, CDR3 DNA. The D gene is left open where the match is weak. Where a row states a size, it is once, few, many or the class of an expanded clone; other rows omit it.

V: TRBV28; D: NA; size: many; J: TRBJ2-1; CDR3: CASSTPRRSSYNEQFF; DNA: TGTGCCAGCAGCACCCCCCGCCGGAGCTCCTACAATGAGCAGTTCTTC
V: TRBV29-1; D: NA; size: once; J: TRBJ2-4; CDR3: CSVERGGNIQYF; DNA: TGCAGCGTTGAGAGGGGTGGGAACATTCAGTACTTC
V: TRBV20-1; D: TRBD2; size: few; J: TRBJ2-7; CDR3: CSARGGTTPYEQYF; DNA: TGCAGTGCTAGGGGTGGGACTACCCCCTACGAGCAGTACTTC
V: TRBV29-1; D: NA; size: many; J: TRBJ2-1; CDR3: CSVLGRGSDEQFF; DNA: TGCAGCGTTCTTGGCAGGGGTTCCGATGAGCAGTTCTTC
V: TRBV30; D: NA; size: many; J: TRBJ2-3; CDR3: CAWSVPGRTDTQYF; DNA: TGTGCCTGGAGTGTACCAGGGAGGACAGATACGCAGTATTTT
V: TRBV5-1; D: NA; size: many; J: TRBJ2-5; CDR3: CASSPDPGGQTQYF; DNA: TGCGCCAGCAGCCCCGATCCTGGCGGACAGACCCAGTACTTC
V: TRBV5-5; D: TRBD2; size: few; J: TRBJ2-7; CDR3: CASSSGLAGGRSYEQYF; DNA: TGTGCCAGCAGCTCCGGACTAGCGGGAGGGCGGTCCTACGAGCAGTACTTC
V: TRBV6-5; D: NA; size: NA; J: TRBJ2-7; CDR3: CASSYSPPLASIYEQYF; DNA: TGTGCCAGCAGTTACTCCCCACCTCTAGCGTCTATCTACGAGCAGTACTTC
V: TRBV5-1; D: TRBD2; size: many; J: TRBJ2-6; CDR3: CASILGPTTSGGLANVLTF; DNA: TGCGCCAGCATCTTAGGGCCTACGACTAGCGGGGGTCTGGCCAACGTCCTGACTTTC
V: TRBV4-1; D: TRBD2; size: few; J: TRBJ2-7; CDR3: CASSQATSGRGYEQYF; DNA: TGCGCCAGCAGCCAGGCGACTAGCGGGAGGGGGTACGAGCAGTACTTC
V: TRBV7-2; D: TRBD1; size: NA; J: TRBJ2-7; CDR3: CASSAGTGRTGELYF; DNA: TGTGCCAGCAGCGCCGGGACAGGGAGAACCGGGGAGCTGTACTTC
V: TRBV9; D: NA; size: NA; J: TRBJ2-5; CDR3: CASSVEGLPGETQYF; DNA: TGTGCCAGCAGCGTAGAGGGACTCCCCGGGGAGACCCAGTACTTC
V: TRBV7-9; D: NA; size: many; J: TRBJ2-5; CDR3: CASRNRGLGAETQYF; DNA: TGTGCCAGCAGAAACAGGGGACTAGGTGCGGAGACCCAGTACTTC
V: TRBV24-1; D: NA; size: NA; J: TRBJ2-1; CDR3: CATSEDSGTEEQFF; DNA: TGTGCCACCAGTGAGGACAGCGGAACCGAAGAGCAGTTCTTC
V: TRBV7-9; D: NA; size: NA; J: TRBJ2-1; CDR3: CASSARGRRNEQFF; DNA: TGTGCCAGCAGCGCACGAGGTAGGAGGAATGAGCAGTTCTTC
V: TRBV9; D: TRBD1; size: few; J: TRBJ1-1; CDR3: CASSVGDREAEAFF; DNA: TGTGCCAGCAGCGTAGGGGACAGGGAAGCTGAAGCTTTCTTT
V: TRBV10-3; D: NA; size: many; J: TRBJ1-2; CDR3: CASKTGTDRNSYTF; DNA: TGTGCCAGTAAAACCGGGACCGATCGGAACAGCTACACCTTC
V: TRBV5-1; D: NA; size: few; J: TRBJ2-2; CDR3: CASSAGLNTGELFF; DNA: TGCGCCAGCAGCGCAGGGTTGAACACCGGGGAGCTGTTTTTT
V: TRBV29-1; D: NA; size: many; J: TRBJ1-2; CDR3: CSVIRVAYGYTF; DNA: TGCAGCGTTATACGAGTAGCCTATGGCTACACCTTC
V: TRBV10-3; D: TRBD2; size: many; J: TRBJ2-7; CDR3: CATSGLDGLREQYF; DNA: TGTGCCACCTCGGGACTAGATGGTCTTCGGGAGCAGTACTTC
V: TRBV2; D: NA; size: many; J: TRBJ2-7; CDR3: CASSPGLLSYEQYF; DNA: TGTGCCAGCAGTCCGGGGCTGCTAAGCTACGAGCAGTACTTC
V: TRBV5-1; D: TRBD2; size: few; J: TRBJ2-7; CDR3: CASSLGLAGAPPYEQYF; DNA: TGCGCCAGCAGCTTGGGGCTAGCGGGAGCCCCACCCTACGAGCAGTACTTC
V: TRBV27; D: TRBD1; size: many; J: TRBJ2-7; CDR3: CASSTNRGLAYEQYF; DNA: TGTGCCAGCAGTACTAACAGGGGTCTCGCCTACGAGCAGTACTTC
V: TRBV5-1; D: TRBD2; size: many; J: TRBJ2-3; CDR3: CASSLSVSGSDTQYF; DNA: TGCGCCAGCAGCTTGTCGGTTAGCGGGAGCGATACGCAGTATTTT
V: TRBV3-1; D: NA; size: once; J: TRBJ2-1; CDR3: CASSQDYGEQFF; DNA: TGTGCCAGCAGCCAAGATTACGGGGAGCAGTTCTTC
V: TRBV11-2; D: NA; size: many; J: TRBJ1-1; CDR3: CASSPRGQLNTEAFF; DNA: TGTGCCAGCAGCCCACGCGGACAGTTGAACACTGAAGCTTTCTTT
V: TRBV14; D: NA; size: many; J: TRBJ1-1; CDR3: CASSRFRNMNTEAFF; DNA: TGTGCCAGCAGCAGGTTCAGGAATATGAACACTGAAGCTTTCTTT
V: TRBV30; D: TRBD2; size: many; J: TRBJ2-7; CDR3: CAYAPFREAGGTSYEQYF; DNA: TGTGCGTACGCTCCTTTCAGGGAGGCGGGGGGAACATCCTACGAGCAGTACTTC
V: TRBV7-9; D: TRBD1; size: many; J: TRBJ1-1; CDR3: CASSFRQGAKNTEAFF; DNA: TGTGCCAGCAGCTTCCGACAGGGGGCTAAGAACACTGAAGCTTTCTTT
V: TRBV6-2/TRBV6-3; D: NA; size: few; J: TRBJ1-1; CDR3: CATWGDMNTEAFF; DNA: TGTGCCACCTGGGGAGATATGAACACTGAAGCTTTCTTT
V: TRBV30; D: NA; size: many; J: TRBJ2-7; CDR3: CAWSVLRKEQYF; DNA: TGTGCCTGGAGTGTACTTAGGAAAGAGCAGTACTTC
V: TRBV11-2; D: NA; size: many; J: TRBJ1-5; CDR3: CASSLASWNHSNQPQHF; DNA: TGTGCCAGCAGCTTAGCATCCTGGAACCATAGCAATCAGCCCCAGCATTTT
V: TRBV4-1; D: NA; size: few; J: TRBJ2-7; CDR3: CASSRITMGTQSYEQYF; DNA: TGCGCCAGCAGCCGAATAACGATGGGGACACAATCCTACGAGCAGTACTTC
V: TRBV24-1; D: TRBD1; size: many; J: TRBJ2-5; CDR3: CATRGTGIETQYF; DNA: TGTGCCACCAGAGGGACAGGGATAGAGACCCAGTACTTC
V: TRBV29-1; D: NA; size: NA; J: TRBJ1-3; CDR3: CSGLLTGNTIYF; DNA: TGCAGCGGGCTACTCACGGGAAACACCATATATTTT
V: TRBV29-1; D: NA; size: many; J: TRBJ1-1; CDR3: CSARTLDTEAFF; DNA: TGCAGCGCCCGGACCCTGGACACTGAAGCTTTCTTT
V: TRBV20-1; D: TRBD2; size: many; J: TRBJ2-3; CDR3: CSGAGGTDTQYF; DNA: TGCAGCGGAGCGGGAGGGACAGATACGCAGTATTTT
V: TRBV20-1; D: TRBD1; size: NA; J: TRBJ1-2; CDR3: CSAGQGHYGYTF; DNA: TGCAGTGCCGGACAGGGGCACTATGGCTACACCTTC
V: TRBV6-2/TRBV6-3; D: NA; size: NA; J: TRBJ2-1; CDR3: CASSWGTASSYNEQFF; DNA: TGTGCCAGCAGTTGGGGGACCGCGAGCTCCTACAATGAGCAGTTCTTC
V: TRBV2; D: NA; size: many; J: TRBJ2-2; CDR3: CASSGLEVRSGELFF; DNA: TGTGCCAGCAGTGGACTGGAGGTCCGTTCTGGGGAGCTGTTTTTT
V: TRBV5-6; D: NA; size: many; J: TRBJ2-2; CDR3: CASSFQGYTGELFF; DNA: TGTGCCAGCAGCTTTCAGGGCTACACCGGGGAGCTGTTTTTT
V: TRBV4-2; D: NA; size: few; J: TRBJ1-5; CDR3: CASSQDGRGAANQPQHF; DNA: TGTGCCAGCAGCCAAGATGGGAGGGGGGCAGCGAATCAGCCCCAGCATTTT
V: TRBV20-1; D: NA; size: few; J: TRBJ2-3; CDR3: CSARGQSSTQYF; DNA: TGCAGTGCTAGAGGCCAGTCGAGTACGCAGTATTTT
V: TRBV3-1; D: NA; size: few; J: TRBJ1-3; CDR3: CASSPWAGGSGNTIYF; DNA: TGTGCCAGCAGCCCATGGGCCGGAGGGTCTGGAAACACCATATATTTT
V: TRBV28; D: NA; size: NA; J: TRBJ2-3; CDR3: CASSLWSATDTQYF; DNA: TGTGCCAGCAGTTTGTGGAGCGCCACAGATACGCAGTATTTT
V: TRBV5-1; D: TRBD1; size: many; J: TRBJ2-5; CDR3: CASSPGTGKETQYF; DNA: TGTGCCAGCAGTCCCGGGACAGGGAAAGAGACCCAGTACTTC
V: TRBV10-3; D: NA; size: many; J: TRBJ2-7; CDR3: CAIKRGQGGSYEQYF; DNA: TGTGCCATCAAGCGGGGGCAGGGGGGGTCCTACGAGCAGTACTTC
V: TRBV2; D: TRBD2; size: NA; J: TRBJ2-3; CDR3: CASSHRLAINKDTQYF; DNA: TGTGCCAGCAGCCACCGACTAGCTATCAATAAAGATACGCAGTATTTT